The 22 T cell receptor beta chains presented below share a single source sample, sequenced in a study of blood T cell repertoires in COVID-19. The assay was immunoSEQ multiplex PCR, and TCRdb's table has in-frame clones only and misses some. Of 250,000 to 400,000 clones in the sample, more than 70% were seen once. Sequencing was performed on PBMCs or T cells enriched from blood (not recorded which). These TCRs come from a woman aged 30 to 39 who had recovered from COVID-19.

The chain joins TRBV6-5 to TRBJ2-7; tentatively, D is TRBD1 (6 bases). Germline V gene sequence: CDR1 MNHEY, CDR2 SVGAGI. The ends were cut back, 9 bases at V and 3 bases at J, with 12 bases in the middle. The CDR3 loop spans 12 amino acids. The CDR3 loop reads CASRTVDYEQYF. CDR3 bases: TGTGCCAGTCGGACAGTCGACTACGAGCAGTACTTC.

V is TRBV5-1 and J is TRBJ1-1, with 7 bases identical to TRBD1. V lost 2 bases to trimming and J lost 11 bases; unmatched junction nucleotides: 9. Germline assignment: CDR1 SGHRS and CDR2 YFSETQ. This CDR3 has 13 amino acids. CDR3 in DNA: TGCGCCAGCAGCTTCGACAGGGCAGAAGGGGCTTTCTTT. The encoded protein is CASSFDRAEGAFF.

This clone showed up just once. The chain links TRBV28 to TRBJ1-3; perhaps TRBD1 as D (5 bases). CDR1 and CDR2 (germline): MDHEN, SYDVKM. Deletions cut 3 bases from V and 4 bases from J, with 10 bases between. The CDR3 loop spans 14 amino acids. Here the CDR3 reads CASSLQTAGNTIYF. The CDR3 DNA is TGTGCCAGCAGTTTGCAGACAGCAGGAAACACCATATATTTT.

The rearrangement links TRBV18 to TRBJ2-3; D may be TRBD1 (5 bases). The CDR3 is made up of 16 amino acids. V was cut by 3 bases and J by 0 bases, with 13 bases left in between. CDR1 is KGHSH, CDR2 LQKENI, per germline. The CDR3 DNA reads TGTGCCAGCTCACCGACGACAGAGACTAGCACAGATACGCAGTATTTT. It yields the protein CASSPTTETSTDTQYF. Together with reference TRBV18 and TRBJ2-3, the CDR3 gives the full variable domain: NAGVMQNPRHLVRRRGQEARLRCSPMKGHSHVYWYRQLPEEGLKFMVYLQKENIIDESGMPKERFSAEFPKEGPSILRIQQVVRGDSAAYFCASSPTTETSTDTQYFGPGTRLTVL.

This clone has a single count. The chain links TRBV5-4 to TRBJ1-2; 9 bases line up with TRBD1. The length of the CDR3 is 14 residues. CDR1 is SGHNT and CDR2 is YYREEE in the germline V gene (reference sequence). After removal of 4 bases from V and 5 bases from J, the junction contained 6 bases not matched to a gene. CDR3 in DNA: TGTGCCAGCAGCGCAACGACAGGGGGGTATGGCTACACCTTC. This encodes CASSATTGGYGYTF.

The chain employs TRBV18 and TRBJ2-3; TRBD2 agrees at 13 bases. The CDR3 spans 18 residues. V was pared by 3 bases and J by 3 bases, with 9 bases of the junction left unmatched. Germline V gene data show CDR1 as KGHSH and CDR2 as LQKENI. The CDR3 region has the DNA TGTGCCAGCTCACCGGCTCAACTAGCGGGGGGGCCAACAGATACGCAGTATTTT. Amino acid sequence: CASSPAQLAGGPTDTQYF.

V is TRBV18 and J is TRBJ1-2; D is uncertain. Germline V CDR1 and CDR2: KGHSH, LQKENI. CDR3 length equals 17 residues. V dropped 3 bases and J dropped 6 bases, with 23 bases sitting between them. CDR3 residues: CASSPSYPGSLDHGYTF. The CDR3 region has the DNA TGTGCCAGCTCACCGTCTTATCCTGGCTCCCTAGACCATGGCTACACCTTC. Combining the CDR3 with reference TRBV18 and TRBJ1-2 gives the whole variable domain NAGVMQNPRHLVRRRGQEARLRCSPMKGHSHVYWYRQLPEEGLKFMVYLQKENIIDESGMPKERFSAEFPKEGPSILRIQQVVRGDSAAYFCASSPSYPGSLDHGYTFGSGTRLTVV.

With respect to this clone: Other DNA sequences within the sample encode an identical CDR3. This chain uses TRBV6-1 with TRBJ1-2, with D tentatively TRBD1 (5 bases). This CDR3 region has 13 residues. Germline values: CDR1 MNHNS, CDR2 SASEGT. V shed 0 bases and J shed 8 bases, with 10 bases lying between them. The CDR3 loop is CASSEARQGGYTF. CDR3 nucleotides: TGTGCCAGCAGTGAAGCGCGGCAGGGAGGCTACACCTTC.

The J gene is TRBJ1-1, the V gene TRBV29-1; D is ambiguous. The CDR3 sequence is 10 residues long. With 4 bases removed from V and 4 bases from J, the gap between germline ends came to 4 bases. Per germline, CDR1 SQVTM and CDR2 ANQGSEA. This CDR3 reads CSVGGTEAFF. DNA for the CDR3: TGCAGCGTTGGAGGCACTGAAGCTTTCTTT.

V gene TRBV5-1 combines with J gene TRBJ1-2; a possible D gene is TRBD1 (5 bases). Trimming left V 4 bases short and J 4 bases short, with 20 bases between. CDR1 and CDR2 (germline): SGHRS, YFSETQ. CDR3 length: 16 amino acids. This chain's CDR3 is CASSNTDRQSAYGYTF. The CDR3 coding sequence is TGCGCCAGCAGCAATACTGACAGACAGTCTGCCTATGGCTACACCTTC. The full variable domain, with the rest looked up from reference TRBV5-1 and TRBJ1-2, is KAGVTQTPRYLIKTRGQQVTLSCSPISGHRSVSWYQQTPGQGLQFLFEYFSETQRNKGNFPGRFSGRQFSNSRSEMNVSTLELGDSALYLCASSNTDRQSAYGYTFGSGTRLTVV.

CDR3 sequence (DNA): TGTGCCACAAACCCGTCACCGGGACAGGGGGCAGATACGCAGTATTTT. This translates into CATNPSPGQGADTQYF. This chain uses TRBV19 with TRBJ2-3; 11 bases align to TRBD1. Germline V gene sequence: CDR1 LNHDA, CDR2 SQIVND (reference sequence). The CDR3 extends over 16 amino acids. V lost 10 bases and J lost 4; bases outside the gene matches: 13.

The J gene is TRBJ2-7, the V gene TRBV19; 9 bases line up with TRBD1. V lost 5 bases and J lost 3; bases outside the gene matches: 5. This CDR3 contains 14 residues. Germline V CDR1 and CDR2: LNHDA, SQIVND (reference sequence). The CDR3 bases are TGTGCCAGTAGTCTGGGGGACAGGGTCTACGAGCAGTACTTC. This gives the protein CASSLGDRVYEQYF.

The rearrangement joins TRBV5-1 to TRBJ1-1, with D maybe TRBD1 (5 bases). This CDR3 contains 14 residues. The germline V gene encodes CDR1 SGHRS and CDR2 YFSETQ. V was pared by 2 bases and J by 0 bases, with 8 bases between. CDR3 nucleotides: TGCGCCAGCAGCTTAGCAGGGATGAACACTGAAGCTTTCTTT. This gives the protein CASSLAGMNTEAFF.

This chain joins TRBV19 and TRBJ2-1; 8 nucleotides agree with TRBD1. J was trimmed by 4 bases and V by 6 bases; bases with no gene match: 8. The CDR3 loop spans 15 amino acids. Germline V gives CDR1 LNHDA, CDR2 SQIVND (reference sequence). The CDR3: CASSLSGTGYNEQFF. CDR3 coding DNA: TGTGCCAGTAGCCTATCCGGGACAGGTTACAATGAGCAGTTCTTC.

V usage is TRBV3-1 (or the pseudogene TRBV3-2) and J usage is TRBJ2-7; 7 bases fit TRBD1. CDR1 is LGHDT, CDR2 YNNKEL, per germline (reference sequence). The length of the CDR3 is 14 residues. With 5 bases clipped from V and 2 bases from J, the junction kept 6 bases outside the gene matches. The CDR3: CASSFYRGPYEQYF. CDR3 in DNA: TGTGCCAGCAGCTTCTACAGGGGCCCCTACGAGCAGTACTTC.

The chain recombines TRBV5-4 with TRBJ1-1; D might be TRBD1 (5 bases). Per the germline V gene, CDR1 is SGHNT and CDR2 is YYREEE (reference sequence). Deletions cut 4 bases from V and 2 bases from J, with 15 bases between. The CDR3 extends over 15 amino acids. The CDR3 bases are TGTGCCAGCAGCGCCATTCCAACAGGAAACACTGAAGCTTTCTTT. Encoded protein: CASSAIPTGNTEAFF.

The V gene is TRBV19, the J gene TRBJ2-2, with D perhaps TRBD1 (6 bases). The germline V gene encodes CDR1 LNHDA and CDR2 SQIVND (reference sequence). There are 16 residues in the CDR3. V lost 8 bases and J lost 0, with 16 bases in between. In nucleotides, the CDR3 is TGTGCCAGTGATAAAACAGGGATCGCGAACACCGGGGAGCTGTTTTTT. Translating gives CASDKTGIANTGELFF.

This chain uses TRBV19 with TRBJ2-7; 7 bases match TRBD1. Germline assignment: CDR1 LNHDA and CDR2 SQIVND (reference sequence). J lost 6 bases, V lost 9 bases, and 8 bases had no gene match. The CDR3 spans 12 residues. CDR3 DNA: TGTGCCAGCTCTAACAGGGGTGGCGAGCAGTACTTC. Encoded protein: CASSNRGGEQYF. Full variable domain (outside the CDR3, taken from reference TRBV19 and TRBJ2-7): DGGITQSPKYLFRKEGQNVTLSCEQNLNHDAMYWYRQDPGQGLRLIYYSQIVNDFQKGDIAEGYSVSREKKESFPLTVTSAQKNPTAFYLCASSNRGGEQYFGPGTRLTVT.

CDR3 DNA: TGCGCCAGCAGCCAAGAAGGACTGGGCACAGATACGCAGTATTTT. Its protein product is CASSQEGLGTDTQYF. The chain employs TRBV4-1 and TRBJ2-3; D perhaps matches TRBD2 (5 bases). The CDR3 length is 15 residues. The germline V gene has CDR1 MGHRA and CDR2 YSYEKL. The V gene lost 0 bases and the J gene lost 1 base, with 8 bases spanning the gap.

V gene TRBV28 combines with J gene TRBJ2-1; 8 nucleotides agree with TRBD1. This CDR3 spans 13 amino acids. Germline assignment: CDR1 MDHEN and CDR2 SYDVKM. The ends lost 6 bases at V and 8 bases at J; junction bases unmatched: 6. CDR3 residues: CASSPGQGYEQFF. The CDR3 region has the DNA TGTGCCAGCAGCCCCGGACAGGGATATGAGCAGTTCTTC.

The chain joins TRBV11-2 to TRBJ1-2; TRBD1 matches 7 bases. The V gene's germline CDR1 is SGHAT and CDR2 FQNNGV. The CDR3 spans 17 residues. The trim removed 5 bases at V and 6 bases at J, leaving 18 bases unmatched. The CDR3, as DNA: TGTGCCAGCAGCCTCCTAGGACAGGAACAAATGCTGGATGGCTACACCTTC. As protein: CASSLLGQEQMLDGYTF.

V gene TRBV19 combines with J gene TRBJ1-2, with 10 bases identical to TRBD1. Unmatched junction bases numbered 15, after V lost 9 bases and J lost 8 bases. CDR3 length: 15 residues. Germline lookup yields CDR1 LNHDA and CDR2 SQIVND (reference sequence). The CDR3 bases are TGTGCCAGCCGGGATGGACAGGGGGACGGGACGGGCTACACCTTC. Protein: CASRDGQGDGTGYTF.